A selection of T cell receptor beta chains follows, all from one sample in a study of T cell responses to AZD1222 COVID-19 vaccine. Sequencing was performed with immunoSEQ multiplex PCR; in TCRdb, only in-frame clones are kept and a portion is missing. The repertoire holds 170,000 or so clones, with around 87% as singletons. This sample comprised peripheral blood, obtained on day 0 of AZD1222 vaccination. The receptors here all came from an adult in good health. CDR3s include the opening cysteine and the closing phenylalanine or tryptophan. The D gene is left open where the match is weak. A row's size may be missing; if present it is once, few, many or a size class.

j_gene: TRBJ1-5; v_gene: TRBV28; abundance: .; d_gene: .; CDR3aa: CASILGTARGQPQHF; CDR3nt: TGTGCCAGCATCTTGGGGACCGCCCGGGGTCAGCCCCAGCATTTT
j_gene: TRBJ1-1; v_gene: TRBV12-3/TRBV12-4; abundance: .; d_gene: .; CDR3aa: CASRQTGNTEAFF; CDR3nt: TGTGCCAGCAGACAGACAGGTAACACTGAAGCTTTCTTT
j_gene: TRBJ2-5; v_gene: TRBV6-1; abundance: once; d_gene: .; CDR3aa: CASSELVGGETQYF; CDR3nt: TGTGCCAGCAGTGAACTGGTGGGGGGAGAGACCCAGTACTTC
j_gene: TRBJ1-5; v_gene: TRBV6-9; abundance: .; d_gene: TRBD1; CDR3aa: CASTQGQGNCNQPQHF; CDR3nt: TGTGCCAGCACCCAAGGACAGGGCAATTGCAATCAGCCCCAGCATTTT
j_gene: TRBJ1-2; v_gene: TRBV5-5; abundance: .; d_gene: TRBD1; CDR3aa: CASSYDRVQSSDYGYTF; CDR3nt: TGTGCCAGCAGCTATGACAGGGTGCAGTCCTCCGATTATGGCTACACCTTC
j_gene: TRBJ2-2; v_gene: TRBV19; abundance: .; d_gene: .; CDR3aa: CASSMRAHQGTGELFF; CDR3nt: TGTGCCAGTAGTATGCGGGCCCATCAGGGCACCGGGGAGCTGTTTTTT
j_gene: TRBJ2-7; v_gene: TRBV7-2; abundance: .; d_gene: .; CDR3aa: CASSRLGASYEQYF; CDR3nt: TGTGCCAGCAGCCGGCTTGGGGCTTCCTACGAGCAGTACTTC
j_gene: TRBJ1-2; v_gene: TRBV27; abundance: .; d_gene: .; CDR3aa: CASSLSVGYGYTF; CDR3nt: TGTGCCAGCAGTTTATCGGTCGGGTATGGCTACACCTTC
j_gene: TRBJ1-5; v_gene: TRBV6-5; abundance: few; d_gene: TRBD1; CDR3aa: CASSFDRGSNQPQHF; CDR3nt: TGTGCCAGCAGCTTCGACAGGGGTAGCAATCAGCCCCAGCATTTT
j_gene: TRBJ1-1; v_gene: TRBV6-1; abundance: .; d_gene: .; CDR3aa: CASSEGAGGGMNTEAFF; CDR3nt: TGTGCCAGCAGTGAAGGTGCTGGGGGGGGTATGAACACTGAAGCTTTCTTT
j_gene: TRBJ2-7; v_gene: TRBV6-1; abundance: .; d_gene: TRBD1; CDR3aa: CASSETWTGGSAEQYF; CDR3nt: TGTGCCAGCAGTGAAACGTGGACAGGGGGGTCCGCCGAGCAGTACTTC
j_gene: TRBJ2-7; v_gene: TRBV14; abundance: .; d_gene: .; CDR3aa: CASSPGPGRQYEQYF; CDR3nt: TGTGCCAGCAGCCCGGGGCCCGGACGCCAGTACGAGCAGTACTTC
j_gene: TRBJ2-7; v_gene: TRBV4-1; abundance: .; d_gene: .; CDR3aa: CASSQALGDEQYF; CDR3nt: TGCGCCAGCAGCCAAGCCTTGGGGGACGAGCAGTACTTC
j_gene: TRBJ2-1; v_gene: TRBV10-3; abundance: .; d_gene: .; CDR3aa: CAISESTGNEQFF; CDR3nt: TGTGCCATCAGTGAGTCGACCGGGAATGAGCAGTTCTTC
j_gene: TRBJ2-3; v_gene: TRBV6-2/TRBV6-3; abundance: once; d_gene: .; CDR3aa: CASSYSTGELDTQYF; CDR3nt: TGTGCCAGCAGTTACTCGACGGGAGAGCTGGATACGCAGTATTTT
j_gene: TRBJ1-2; v_gene: TRBV28; abundance: .; d_gene: .; CDR3aa: CASSLGDRLDGYTF; CDR3nt: TGTGCCAGCAGTTTAGGGGACCGCCTGGATGGCTACACCTTC
j_gene: TRBJ1-4; v_gene: TRBV23-1; abundance: .; d_gene: TRBD1; CDR3aa: CASSRDRGCIEKLFF; CDR3nt: TGCGCCAGCAGCCGGGACAGGGGGTGTATAGAAAAACTGTTTTTT
j_gene: TRBJ1-4; v_gene: TRBV3-1/TRBV3-2; abundance: .; d_gene: .; CDR3aa: CASSGLNEKLFF; CDR3nt: TGTGCCAGCTCCGGGCTTAATGAAAAACTGTTTTTT
j_gene: TRBJ2-7; v_gene: TRBV27; abundance: .; d_gene: TRBD1; CDR3aa: CASNPGQGIYEQYF; CDR3nt: TGTGCCAGCAACCCAGGACAGGGAATCTACGAGCAGTACTTC
j_gene: TRBJ2-5; v_gene: TRBV6-5; abundance: few; d_gene: TRBD1; CDR3aa: CASSFQGAQETQYF; CDR3nt: TGTGCCAGCAGTTTCCAGGGGGCTCAAGAGACCCAGTACTTC